This T cell receptor (beta chain) was recorded in a study of CD8+CD57+ T cells in acquired aplastic anemia. At the level of the study: Sorted CD4+ and CD8+ cells gave an average of about 3 ug of DNA. Study-wide points: Comparison of patients with controls identified around 28 shared CD8+ CDR3 sequences.

Genomic DNA, serving as template, underwent TCR beta VDJ and CDR3 profiling. TCRdb redid the calling of the reads with MiXCR, one entry per CDR3 protein. The profile shows 95,000 to 120,000 distinct CDR3 sequences, around 50% of them singletons. Germline V CDR1 and CDR2: SNHLY, FYNNEI. V shed 6 bases, J shed 0 bases, and the junction held 8 bases outside the gene matches. This CDR3 is built from 17 residues. This clonotype was recorded many times. As yet, its antigen is unknown. The TCR was taken from a human donor in good health, serving as a control. Sequenced input: sorted CD4+, CD8+, or CD8+CD57+ T cells (not recorded which) from PBMCs. The chain couples TRBV2 to TRBJ1-6, with 7 bases aligning to TRBD1. In DNA, the CDR3 is TGTGCCAGCAGAGCCCCGGGACAGAGCTCCTATAATTCACCCCTCCACTTT. Its protein is CASRAPGQSSYNSPLHF.